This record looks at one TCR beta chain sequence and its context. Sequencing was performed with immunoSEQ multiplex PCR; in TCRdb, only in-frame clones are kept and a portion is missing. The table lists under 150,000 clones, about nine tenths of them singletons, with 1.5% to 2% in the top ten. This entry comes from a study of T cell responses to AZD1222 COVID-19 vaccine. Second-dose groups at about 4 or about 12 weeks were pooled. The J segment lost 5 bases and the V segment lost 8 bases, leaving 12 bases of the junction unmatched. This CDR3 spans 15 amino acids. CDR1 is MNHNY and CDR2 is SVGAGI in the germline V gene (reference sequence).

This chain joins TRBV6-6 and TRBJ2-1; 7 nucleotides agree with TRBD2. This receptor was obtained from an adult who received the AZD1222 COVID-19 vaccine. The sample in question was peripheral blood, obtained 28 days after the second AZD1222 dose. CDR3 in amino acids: CASLSFAGENNEQFF. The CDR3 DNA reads TGTGCCAGCCTATCGTTTGCGGGAGAAAACAATGAGCAGTTCTTC.